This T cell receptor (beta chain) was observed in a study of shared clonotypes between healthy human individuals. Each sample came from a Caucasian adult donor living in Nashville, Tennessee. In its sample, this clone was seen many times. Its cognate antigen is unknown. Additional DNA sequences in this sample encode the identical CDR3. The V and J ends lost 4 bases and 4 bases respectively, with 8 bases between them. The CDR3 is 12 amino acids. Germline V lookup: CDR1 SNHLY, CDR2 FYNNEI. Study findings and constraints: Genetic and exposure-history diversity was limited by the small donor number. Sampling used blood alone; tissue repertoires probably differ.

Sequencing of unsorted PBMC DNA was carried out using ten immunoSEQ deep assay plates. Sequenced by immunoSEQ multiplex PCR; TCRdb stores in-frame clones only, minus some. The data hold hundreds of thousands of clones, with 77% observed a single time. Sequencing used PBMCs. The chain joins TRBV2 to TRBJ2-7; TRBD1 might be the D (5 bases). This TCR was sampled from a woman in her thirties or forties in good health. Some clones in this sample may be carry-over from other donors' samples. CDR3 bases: TGTGCCAGCAGTGTTTCAGGGTACGAGCAGTACTTC. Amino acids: CASSVSGYEQYF.